Presented here are 21 T cell receptor beta chains from one specimen sequenced in a study of regulatory T cells in long-lasting Graves disease. The time point here: newly diagnosed GD, antithyroid drugs for less than 3 months. RNA isolated from PBMCs was used to make the TCR library. Library construction for TCR beta used iRepertoire HTBI primers and Arm-PCR of CDR3 regions. TCRdb called the multiplex PCR reads again in MiXCR, with one record for every CDR3 protein. The sample yields roughly 400,000 distinct CDR3 sequences, about 15% seen once. This sample also belongs to another study, concerning T cells in Graves' hyperthyroidism and ophthalmopathy.

The sample in question was peripheral blood mononuclear cells (PBMCs), obtained at new diagnosis, from a patient treated with antithyroid drugs. The receptor source for this set is a woman aged 40 to 50 with Graves disease.

This clonotype was counted at least ten times. This chain links TRBV2 with TRBJ2-3; 8 nucleotides line up with TRBD1. V lost 5 bases and J lost 4; bases outside the gene matches: 5. Looked up from germline, CDR1 is SNHLY and CDR2 is FYNNEI. This CDR3 has 14 amino acids. The CDR3 reads CASSPDRDSDTQYF. The CDR3 nucleotides are TGTGCCAGCAGTCCGGACAGGGATTCAGATACGCAGTATTTT.

This chain joins TRBV20-1 and TRBJ2-1; 8 bases map to TRBD2. Trimming at V came to 5 bases and at J to 5 bases, leaving 8 bases not matched to a gene. The CDR3 spans 14 residues. Germline values: CDR1 DFQATT, CDR2 SNEGSKA (reference sequence). CDR3 residues: CSAESGSFDNEQFF. DNA for the CDR3: TGCAGTGCTGAAAGCGGGAGTTTTGACAATGAGCAGTTCTTC.

V gene TRBV4-1 combines with J gene TRBJ2-2, with TRBD2 matching 8 bases. V lost 1 base to trimming and J lost 3 bases; unmatched junction nucleotides: 1. Germline CDR1 MGHRA, CDR2 YSYEKL. The CDR3 has 15 residues. CDR3 protein: CASSQVAGHTGELFF. The CDR3, as DNA: TGCGCCAGCAGCCAAGTAGCGGGACACACCGGGGAGCTGTTTTTT.

This clonotype has only a few counts. This may come from a read error, since a much larger clone is one base off. The V and J genes are TRBV6-2 or TRBV6-3 and TRBJ2-1, with 8 bases fitting TRBD2. The CDR3 is 13 residues long. V shed 4 bases and J 8 bases; nucleotides not matched to a gene: 4. The V gene's germline CDR1 is MNHEY and CDR2 SVGEGT. The CDR3 sequence: CASSSGTRDEQFF. CDR3 DNA sequence: TGTGCCAGCAGTTCCGGGACTAGGGATGAGCAGTTCTTC.

This clonotype was found many times. J is TRBJ1-1 and V is TRBV11-2; possible D gene TRBD1, 6 bases. The CDR3 consists of 12 residues. Germline CDR1 SGHAT, CDR2 FQNNGV. Trimming pared 6 bases from V and 5 bases from J, leaving 10 bases between. CDR3 bases: TGTGCCAGCAGTTTTAGGGGGACTGAAGCTTTCTTT. Protein product: CASSFRGTEAFF. Using reference TRBV11-2 and TRBJ1-1 for the parts outside the CDR3, the full variable domain is EAGVAQSPRYKIIEKRQSVAFWCNPISGHATLYWYQQILGQGPKLLIQFQNNGVVDDSQLPKDRFSAERLKGVDSTLKIQPAKLEDSAVYLCASSFRGTEAFFGQGTRLTVV.

This clonotype appeared a few times. The V and J genes are TRBV5-6 and TRBJ1-1; D unresolved. The CDR3 length is 14 residues. In germline, CDR1 is SGHDT, CDR2 YYEEEE. V was shortened by 0 bases and J by 1 base, with 7 bases between the two germline ends. This CDR3 reads CASSLAVENTEAFF. CDR3 in DNA: TGTGCCAGCAGCTTGGCCGTTGAGAACACTGAAGCTTTCTTT.

V is TRBV9 and J is TRBJ1-1; TRBD1 might be the D (6 bases). V lost 4 bases and J 7 bases, leaving 17 bases between the germline ends. From germline, CDR1 is SGDLS and CDR2 YYNGEE. This CDR3 comprises 14 residues. The CDR3 DNA reads as TGTGCCAGCAGCTCCGACACAGGGCGGATTGAAGCTTTCTTT. Encoded protein: CASSSDTGRIEAFF. Filled out from reference TRBV9 and TRBJ1-1, the complete variable domain reads DSGVTQTPKHLITATGQRVTLRCSPRSGDLSVYWYQQSLDQGLQFLIQYYNGEERAKGNILERFSAQQFPDLHSELNLSSLELGDSALYFCASSSDTGRIEAFFGQGTRLTVV.

In regard to this clonotype: This may arise from a read error, as a much more abundant clone is one base away. The V call is TRBV18, the J call TRBJ1-2; 11 nucleotides align to TRBD1. The CDR3 runs to 14 residues. The V gene's germline CDR1 is KGHSH and CDR2 LQKENI. The CDR3 DNA reads TGTACCAGCTCACGTGGTGGGACAGGGGGTTTGTCCACCTTC. It encodes CTSSRGGTGGLSTF.

This clonotype was seen more than once but under ten times. The rearrangement uses TRBV5-4 and TRBJ2-1, with 7 bases fitting TRBD2. Germline V gene lookup returns CDR1 SGHNT and CDR2 YYREEE (reference sequence). The CDR3 contains 13 residues. Trimming at V came to 4 bases and at J to 6 bases, leaving 4 bases not matched to a gene. CDR3: CASSRTRGNEQFF. The CDR3 DNA reads as TGTGCCAGCAGCCGGACTAGAGGCAATGAGCAGTTCTTC.

Many counts were recorded for this clonotype. This chain links TRBV6-2 or TRBV6-3 with TRBJ2-2, with D perhaps TRBD1 or TRBD2 (5 bases each). V lost 0 bases to trimming and J lost 9 bases, with 14 bases between them. In germline, CDR1 is MNHEY, CDR2 SVGEGT. The CDR3 length is 15 residues. This CDR3 reads CASSYSRFRDRELFF. DNA of the CDR3: TGTGCCAGCAGTTACTCGAGGTTTAGGGACCGGGAGCTGTTTTTT.

This clonotype turned up a few times. The V call is TRBV6-1, the J call TRBJ2-1; D unclear. The CDR3 sequence is 14 residues long. Germline values: CDR1 MNHNS, CDR2 SASEGT. The V end was cut by 6 bases, the J end by 8 bases, with 17 bases between. Here the CDR3 reads CASRPDLRRDEQFF. The CDR3 DNA sequence: TGTGCCAGCAGACCTGATTTAAGGCGAGATGAGCAGTTCTTC.

This clonotype was seen a few times. J is TRBJ2-7 and V is TRBV6-2 or TRBV6-3, with D possibly matching TRBD2 (5 bases). CDR3 size: 13 residues. Germline assignment: CDR1 MNHEY and CDR2 SVGEGT. Trimming took off 5 bases at V and 6 bases at J, with 14 bases between the two ends. The CDR3 loop is CASSPYGNGEQYF. Here the CDR3 DNA reads TGTGCCAGCAGTCCATACGGGAACGGCGAGCAGTACTTC.

This chain uses TRBV20-1 with TRBJ2-5; D unclear. Germline V gene data show CDR1 as DFQATT and CDR2 as SNEGSKA (reference sequence). V was clipped by 5 bases and J by 1 base, with 11 bases between them. This CDR3 region has 13 residues. The CDR3 nucleotides are TGCAGTGCTCGACCAGGTATCCAAGAGACCCAGTACTTC. Translating it yields CSARPGIQETQYF.

V and J are TRBV7-9 and TRBJ1-1, with D possibly TRBD1 on 5 matching bases. This CDR3 region has 18 residues. V dropped 2 bases and J dropped 0 bases, with 19 bases sitting between them. Germline loops: CDR1 SEHNR, CDR2 FQNEAQ (reference sequence). CDR3 nucleotides: TGTGCCAGCAGCTTAAAGATCTTAAGGGGACCCATGAACACTGAAGCTTTCTTT. Protein product: CASSLKILRGPMNTEAFF.

The rearrangement uses TRBV5-1 and TRBJ1-5; D possibly corresponds to TRBD1 (6 bases). Trimming took off 3 bases at V and 2 bases at J, with 24 bases between the two ends. Germline CDR1 SGHRS, CDR2 YFSETQ. The CDR3 spans 19 residues. Here the CDR3 reads CASSYNRDGSQSGNQPQHF. CDR3 nucleotide sequence: TGCGCCAGCAGCTACAACAGGGATGGATCGCAGTCCGGCAATCAGCCCCAGCATTTT.

This clonotype was observed a few times. The chain recombines TRBV5-5 with TRBJ2-7, with D tentatively TRBD1 (6 bases). This CDR3 is 14 amino acids long. The germline V gene has CDR1 SGHKS and CDR2 YYEKEE (reference sequence). Deletions cut 4 bases from V and 6 bases from J, with 17 bases between. CDR3 nucleotides: TGTGCCAGCAGCCACCCGCAGGGGATTGGCGAGCAGTACTTC. Residues: CASSHPQGIGEQYF.

The chain links TRBV6-2 or TRBV6-3 to TRBJ2-7; D might be TRBD1 (6 bases). V shed 5 bases and J shed 7 bases, with 12 bases lying between them. This CDR3 contains 12 residues. Germline V lookup: CDR1 MNHEY, CDR2 SVGEGT. CDR3 sequence (DNA): TGTGCCAGCAGTGGCGGAAGGGGGGAGCAGTACTTC. As protein: CASSGGRGEQYF.

The rearrangement joins TRBV19 to TRBJ2-1; possible D gene TRBD1, 5 bases. V was clipped by 7 bases and J by 7 bases, with 8 bases between them. Germline V gene data show CDR1 as LNHDA and CDR2 as SQIVND (reference sequence). The CDR3 loop spans 11 amino acids. This chain's CDR3 is CASKDINEQFF. The CDR3 DNA follows: TGTGCCAGTAAGGACATTAATGAGCAGTTCTTC.

To note about this clonotype: This sequence may be a read error, since a much larger clone differs from it by one base. The gene calls are TRBV7-2 and TRBJ2-6; D not certain. CDR3 size: 16 residues. The V and J ends lost 5 bases and 4 bases respectively, with 15 bases between them. Germline lookup yields CDR1 SGHTA and CDR2 FQGNSA. CDR3 loop: CASSPKTEDGANVLTF. In nucleotides, the CDR3 is TGTGCCAGCAGCCCGAAAACAGAGGACGGGGCCAACGTCCTGACTTTC.

The gene calls are TRBV20-1 and TRBJ2-1; TRBD2 might be the D (7 bases). The CDR3 runs to 15 residues. Germline V CDR1 and CDR2: DFQATT, SNEGSKA (reference sequence). Trimming shortened V by 3 bases and J by 0 bases, and 12 bases separated the two germline ends. The CDR3 spells CSASRGEGSYNEQFF. The CDR3 DNA reads as TGCAGTGCTAGTAGGGGGGAGGGCTCCTACAATGAGCAGTTCTTC.

This clonotype has more than one count but fewer than ten. The chain has TRBV19 and TRBJ1-4; 8 nucleotides agree with TRBD1. The V and J ends lost 9 bases and 6 bases, in that order; junction bases with no gene match: 9. Germline CDR1 is LNHDA and CDR2 is SQIVND (reference sequence). The CDR3 extends over 14 amino acids. CDR3 region: CASKLGQGDEKLFF. In nucleotides, the CDR3 is TGTGCCAGCAAACTCGGACAGGGTGATGAAAAACTGTTTTTT.